By proportion, the clone carrying this T cell receptor (beta chain) is medium-sized. The antigen remains unidentified. Treatment denoted: roughly ten-day PBMC culture with coronavirus spike peptide pools or control peptides (ViraFEST assay). This entry is derived from a study of vaccination and CD4 T cells after COVID-19. The CDR3 runs 12 residues. Trimming stripped 3 bases from V and 7 bases from J, with 7 bases between. CDR1 DFQATT and CDR2 SNEGSKA come from the germline V gene (reference sequence). The Oncomine TCR Beta short-read assay sequenced DNA from cultured CD4+ T cells. Each CDR3 protein is one row after TCRdb ran MiXCR on the PCR reads. The table lists about 5,100 distinct CDR3 sequences, roughly 23% of them singletons.

This TCR was recovered from a human donor who had recovered from COVID-19. V usage is TRBV20-1 and J usage is TRBJ1-6; D not resolved. Specimen: CD4+ T cells from blood, cultured in vitro, collected after SARS-CoV-2 vaccination. CDR3 sequence (DNA): TGCAGTGCTAGCGGTCCGAATTCACCCCTCCACTTT. This sequence encodes CSASGPNSPLHF.